The 18 T cell receptor beta chains listed next were all sequenced from one sample in a study of beta chain features in type 1 diabetes. Study conclusions and caveats: Researchers report that Type 1 diabetes patients had moderately but significantly shorter TCRB CDR3s across all four CD4+ subsets.

No cognate antigen is known for these TCRs. Investigators reverse transcribed all isolated RNA, so they sequenced expressed TCRB transcripts. Using immunoSEQ multiplex PCR, the repertoire was profiled, and TCRdb retains in-frame clones only, with some absent. The profile shows over 600,000 clones, over 10% of them singletons. Sequenced sample: naive CD4+ T cells from blood. The receptors were sampled from a man under 40 with type 1 diabetes.

A few counts support this clone. The chain carries TRBV4-3 and TRBJ2-5, with a possible D match to TRBD1 (5 bases). Trimming stripped 1 base from V and 5 bases from J, with 11 bases between. Germline values: CDR1 LGHNA, CDR2 YSLEER. CDR3 length: 14 residues. The CDR3 sequence is CASSQARDRETQYF. The CDR3 DNA sequence: TGCGCCAGCAGCCAAGCCAGGGATAGGGAGACCCAGTACTTC.

This clone has more than one count but fewer than ten. The rearrangement links TRBV19 to TRBJ2-4; TRBD2 aligns across 7 bases. Germline values: CDR1 LNHDA, CDR2 SQIVND (reference sequence). The ends lost 4 bases at V and 5 bases at J; junction bases unmatched: 8. CDR3 length: 15 residues. The CDR3 spells CASSTIAAGENIQYF. CDR3 in DNA: TGTGCCAGTAGTACCATCGCGGCGGGGGAAAACATTCAGTACTTC.

This clone was seen only a few times. The chain carries TRBV2 and TRBJ1-5; TRBD1 is a possible D gene (5 bases). CDR1 and CDR2 (germline): SNHLY, FYNNEI. Deletions cut 6 bases from V and 9 bases from J, with 9 bases between. The CDR3 sequence is 11 residues long. In DNA form, the CDR3 reads TGTGCCAGCAGGGGCCAGGGGCCCCAGCATTTT. It codes for CASRGQGPQHF.

The V gene is TRBV13, the J gene TRBJ1-2; tentative D call: TRBD1 (6 bases). The ends were cut back, 6 bases at V and 7 bases at J, with 18 bases in the middle. Per the germline V gene, CDR1 is PRHDT and CDR2 is FYEKMQ (reference sequence). This CDR3 contains 14 residues. CDR3 sequence (DNA): TGTGCCAGCAGTATCCCCCCAGAGGGGGGTGGCTACACCTTC. Amino acids: CASSIPPEGGGYTF.

In its sample, this clone was seen a few times. The same CDR3 can be traced to other DNA sequences in this sample. The chain links TRBV30 to TRBJ1-2; unclear D gene. V was cut by 0 bases and J by 5 bases, with 7 bases left in between. The CDR3 spans 12 residues. Germline CDR1 and CDR2: GTSNPN and SVGIG (reference sequence). CDR3 amino acids: CAWSVAGYGYTF. Here the CDR3 DNA reads TGTGCCTGGAGTGTAGCTGGGTATGGCTACACCTTC. Variable domain in full (rest from reference TRBV30 and TRBJ1-2): SQTIHQWPATLVQPVGSPLSLECTVEGTSNPNLYWYRQAAGRGLQLLFYSVGIGQISSEVPQNLSASRPQDRQFILSSKKLLLSDSGFYLCAWSVAGYGYTFGSGTRLTVV.

This clone was counted a few times. V is TRBV7-7 and J is TRBJ2-5; the D call may be TRBD1 or TRBD2 (5 bases each). V shed 1 base and J shed 5 bases, with 11 bases lying between them. Looked up from germline, CDR1 is SSHAT and CDR2 is FNYEAQ (reference sequence). The CDR3 totals 14 residues. The CDR3 nucleotides are TGTGCCAGCAGCTTAGACGGGGCCGGGGAGACCCAGTACTTC. Its protein product is CASSLDGAGETQYF.

This clone has just a few counts. The same CDR3 is also encoded by other DNA sequences in this sample. The rearrangement joins TRBV2 to TRBJ2-3; D is undetermined. Trimming pared 4 bases from V and 6 bases from J, leaving 5 bases between. The CDR3 has 11 residues. CDR1 is SNHLY, CDR2 FYNNEI, per germline. The CDR3 region has the DNA TGTGCCAGCAGTGTCAGCGATACGCAGTATTTT. The encoded protein is CASSVSDTQYF. Variable domain in full (rest from reference TRBV2 and TRBJ2-3): EPEVTQTPSHQVTQMGQEVILRCVPISNHLYFYWYRQILGQKVEFLVSFYNNEISEKSEIFDDQFSVERPDGSNFTLKIRSTKLEDSAMYFCASSVSDTQYFGPGTRLTVL.

Note on this clone: Sequence at one end of the junction differs from germline and may be a read error. This same CDR3 is encoded by further DNA sequences in the sample. This chain connects TRBV7-2 to TRBJ2-5; D is uncertain. Germline V CDR1 and CDR2: SGHTA, FQGNSA. The CDR3 totals 12 residues. The CDR3 here is CASSLNQETQYF. CDR3 DNA sequence: TGTGCCAGCAGCCTCAACCAGGAGACCCAGTACTTC.

This chain joins TRBV6-1 and TRBJ2-2; possibly TRBD2 for D (6 bases). V was clipped by 6 bases and J by 0 bases, with 11 bases between them. Germline V gene lookup returns CDR1 MNHNS and CDR2 SASEGT. The CDR3 consists of 15 residues. The CDR3 is CASRSGVSNTGELFF. The DNA for the CDR3 is TGTGCCAGCAGATCGGGGGTCTCGAACACCGGGGAGCTGTTTTTT.

This clone has more than one count but fewer than ten. V usage is TRBV2 and J usage is TRBJ2-3; D gene unclear. The V end lost 4 bases, the J end lost 0 bases, and 29 bases lay between the germline ends. Germline V gives CDR1 SNHLY, CDR2 FYNNEI. CDR3 length: 21 amino acids. In nucleotides, the CDR3 is TGTGCCAGCAGTGGCCCTAATGAGAAGACACCGCTTGAACCTAGCACAGATACGCAGTATTTT. This encodes CASSGPNEKTPLEPSTDTQYF.

DNA for the CDR3: TGCGCCAGCAGCCGCGGACTAGCGGGTAATCTAGAGACCCAGTACTTC. Amino acid sequence: CASSRGLAGNLETQYF. The chain combines TRBV5-1 with TRBJ2-5; 11 bases line up with TRBD2. V lost 4 bases to trimming and J lost 4 bases; unmatched junction nucleotides: 9. CDR1 and CDR2 (germline): SGHRS, YFSETQ. The CDR3 sequence is 16 residues long.

This rearrangement joins TRBV2 to TRBJ2-3, with 9 bases identical to TRBD1. The V gene end was trimmed by 6 bases and the J gene end by 4 bases; junction bases not matched to a gene: 5. The CDR3 has 14 amino acids. Per the germline V gene, CDR1 is SNHLY and CDR2 is FYNNEI. The CDR3 loop is CASSRDRESDTQYF. The CDR3 DNA is TGTGCCAGCAGCCGGGACAGGGAATCAGATACGCAGTATTTT.

This clone was seen a handful of times. Other DNA sequences within the sample encode an identical CDR3. The genes are TRBV18 and TRBJ1-1; 7 nucleotides line up with TRBD1. CDR1 is KGHSH and CDR2 is LQKENI in the germline V gene. V gave up 6 bases and J gave up 0 bases; unmatched junction bases: 4. The CDR3 consists of 14 residues. CDR3 coding DNA: TGTGCCAGCTCCCCCGGGACAGTGAACACTGAAGCTTTCTTT. This sequence encodes CASSPGTVNTEAFF.

This clone has more than one count but fewer than ten. The chain couples TRBV4-2 to TRBJ2-1; the match to TRBD2 covers 9 bases. Trimming took 4 bases from V and 2 from J; bases not matched to a gene: 6. This CDR3 has 16 amino acids. Germline V gene data show CDR1 as LGHNA and CDR2 as YNFKEQ. The CDR3 sequence is CASSRLSGGPYNEQFF. CDR3 sequence (DNA): TGTGCCAGCAGCCGCCTAAGCGGGGGGCCCTACAATGAGCAGTTCTTC.

This chain connects TRBV30 to TRBJ2-7; D is undetermined. The CDR3 contains 12 residues. CDR1 and CDR2 (germline): GTSNPN, SVGIG (reference sequence). The V and J ends lost 3 bases and 0 bases respectively, with 6 bases between them. In DNA, the CDR3 is TGTGCCTGGAGCGCTTACTCCTACGAGCAGTACTTC. As protein: CAWSAYSYEQYF.

The chain's CDR3 is CASSSTDSGNTIYF. The CDR3 DNA reads as TGTGCCAGCAGTTCGACAGACTCTGGAAACACCATATATTTT. The V and J genes are TRBV7-6 and TRBJ1-3, with a tentative D call TRBD1 (5 bases). The CDR3 sequence is 14 residues long. V was cut by 6 bases and J by 0 bases, with 9 bases left in between. Germline values: CDR1 SGHVS, CDR2 FNYEAQ.

The chain recombines TRBV27 with TRBJ1-1; D is perhaps TRBD1 (6 bases). V was clipped by 5 bases and J by 4 bases, with 23 bases between them. CDR3 length: 17 residues. Germline V lookup: CDR1 MNHEY, CDR2 SMNVEV (reference sequence). The CDR3 loop reads CASSPWGGAPLGTEAFF. For the CDR3, the DNA is TGTGCCAGCAGTCCCTGGGGGGGGGCCCCTTTGGGCACTGAAGCTTTCTTT.

This chain uses TRBV6-5 with TRBJ2-1; no clear D. The germline V and J ends were trimmed by 0 bases and 8 bases, with 5 bases remaining between them. The V gene's germline CDR1 is MNHEY and CDR2 SVGAGI. The CDR3 sequence is 12 residues long. CDR3 loop: CASSYSRYEQFF. The CDR3, as DNA: TGTGCCAGCAGTTACTCGAGGTATGAGCAGTTCTTC.